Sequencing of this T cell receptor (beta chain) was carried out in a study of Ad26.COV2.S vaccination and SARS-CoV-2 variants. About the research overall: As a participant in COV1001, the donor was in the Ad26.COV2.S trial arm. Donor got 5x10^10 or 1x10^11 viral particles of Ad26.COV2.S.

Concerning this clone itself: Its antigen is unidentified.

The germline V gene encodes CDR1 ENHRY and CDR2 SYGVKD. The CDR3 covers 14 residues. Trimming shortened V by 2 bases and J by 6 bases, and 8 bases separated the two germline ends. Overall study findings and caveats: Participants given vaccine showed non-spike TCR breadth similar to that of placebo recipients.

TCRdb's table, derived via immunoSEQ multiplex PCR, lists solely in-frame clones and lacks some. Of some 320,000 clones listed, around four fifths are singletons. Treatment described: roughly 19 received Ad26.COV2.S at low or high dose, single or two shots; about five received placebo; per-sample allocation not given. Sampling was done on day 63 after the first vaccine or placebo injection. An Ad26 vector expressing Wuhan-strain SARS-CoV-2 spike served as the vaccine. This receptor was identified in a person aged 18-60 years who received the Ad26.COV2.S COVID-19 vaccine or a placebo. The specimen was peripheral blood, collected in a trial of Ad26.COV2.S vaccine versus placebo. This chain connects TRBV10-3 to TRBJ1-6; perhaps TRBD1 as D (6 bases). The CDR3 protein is CAISEGRGNSPLHF. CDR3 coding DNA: TGTGCCATCAGTGAGGGCAGGGGTAATTCACCCCTCCACTTT.